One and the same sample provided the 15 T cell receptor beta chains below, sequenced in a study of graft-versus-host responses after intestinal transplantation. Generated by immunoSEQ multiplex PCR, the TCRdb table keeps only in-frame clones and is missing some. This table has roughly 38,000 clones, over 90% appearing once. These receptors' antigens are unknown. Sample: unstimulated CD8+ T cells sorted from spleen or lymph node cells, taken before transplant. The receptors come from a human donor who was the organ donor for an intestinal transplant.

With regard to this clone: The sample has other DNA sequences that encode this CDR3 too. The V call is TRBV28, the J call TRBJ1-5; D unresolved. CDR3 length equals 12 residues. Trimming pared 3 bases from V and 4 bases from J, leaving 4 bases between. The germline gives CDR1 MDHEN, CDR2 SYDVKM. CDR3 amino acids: CASSLDNQPQHF. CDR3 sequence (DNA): TGTGCCAGCAGTTTGGATAATCAGCCCCAGCATTTT.

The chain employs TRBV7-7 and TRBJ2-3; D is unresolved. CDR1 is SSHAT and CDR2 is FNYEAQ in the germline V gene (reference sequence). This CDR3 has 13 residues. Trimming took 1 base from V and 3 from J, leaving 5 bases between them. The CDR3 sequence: CASSLDKTDTQYF. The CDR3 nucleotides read TGTGCCAGCAGCTTAGATAAGACAGATACGCAGTATTTT.

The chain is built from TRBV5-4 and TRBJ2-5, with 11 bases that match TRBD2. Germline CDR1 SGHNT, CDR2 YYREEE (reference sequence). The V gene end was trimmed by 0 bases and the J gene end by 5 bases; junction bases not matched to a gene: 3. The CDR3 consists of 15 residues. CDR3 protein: CASSLDSGRGETQYF. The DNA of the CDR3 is TGTGCCAGCAGCTTGGATAGCGGGAGGGGGGAGACCCAGTACTTC. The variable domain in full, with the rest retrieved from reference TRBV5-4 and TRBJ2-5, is ETGVTQSPTHLIKTRGQQVTLRCSSQSGHNTVSWYQQALGQGPQFIFQYYREEENGRGNFPPRFSGLQFPNYSSELNVNALELDDSALYLCASSLDSGRGETQYFGPGTRLLVL.

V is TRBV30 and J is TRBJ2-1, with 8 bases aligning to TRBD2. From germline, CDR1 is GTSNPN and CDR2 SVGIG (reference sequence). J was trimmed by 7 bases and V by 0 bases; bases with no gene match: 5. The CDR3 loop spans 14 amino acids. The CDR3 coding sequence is TGTGCCTGGAGTGTACAGCGGGAGCTTAATGAGCAGTTCTTC. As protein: CAWSVQRELNEQFF.

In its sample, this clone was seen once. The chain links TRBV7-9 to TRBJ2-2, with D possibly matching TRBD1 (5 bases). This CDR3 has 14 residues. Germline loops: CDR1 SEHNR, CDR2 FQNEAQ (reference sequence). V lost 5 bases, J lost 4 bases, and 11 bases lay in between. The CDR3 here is CASSPTGPTGELFF. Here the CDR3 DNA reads TGTGCCAGCAGCCCAACAGGCCCCACCGGGGAGCTGTTTTTT.

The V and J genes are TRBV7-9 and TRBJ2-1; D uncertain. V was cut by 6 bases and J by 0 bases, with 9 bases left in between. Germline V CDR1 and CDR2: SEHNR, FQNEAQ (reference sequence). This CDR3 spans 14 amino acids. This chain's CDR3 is CASRLLTSYNEQFF. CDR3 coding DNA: TGTGCCAGCAGGCTCCTTACCTCCTACAATGAGCAGTTCTTC.

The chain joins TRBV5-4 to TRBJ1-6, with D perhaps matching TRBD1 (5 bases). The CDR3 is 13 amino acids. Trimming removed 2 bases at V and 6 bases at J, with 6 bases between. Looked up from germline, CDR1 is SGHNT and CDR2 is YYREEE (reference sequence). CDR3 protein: CASSFGGNSPLHF. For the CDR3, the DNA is TGTGCCAGCAGCTTCGGGGGTAATTCACCCCTCCACTTT.

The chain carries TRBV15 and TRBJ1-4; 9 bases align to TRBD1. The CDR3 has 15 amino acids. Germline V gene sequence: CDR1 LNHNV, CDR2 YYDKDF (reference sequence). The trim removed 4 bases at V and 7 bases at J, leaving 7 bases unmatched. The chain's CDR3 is CATSMRDRGGEKLFF. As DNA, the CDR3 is TGTGCCACCAGCATGAGAGACAGGGGGGGTGAAAAACTGTTTTTT.

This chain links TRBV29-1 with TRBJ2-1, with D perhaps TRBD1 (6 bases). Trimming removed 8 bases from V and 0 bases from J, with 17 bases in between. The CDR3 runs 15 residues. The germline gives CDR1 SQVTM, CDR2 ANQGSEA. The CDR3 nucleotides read TGCAGCATCGGAGCAGGGGCCGCCTCCTACAATGAGCAGTTCTTC. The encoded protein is CSIGAGAASYNEQFF.

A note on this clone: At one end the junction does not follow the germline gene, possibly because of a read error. The CDR3 spells CAGSEGGTSYEQYF. CDR3 nucleotide sequence: TGTGCCGGCAGCGAGGGCGGGACCTCCTACGAGCAGTACTTC. The J gene is TRBJ2-7, the V gene TRBV9; a possible D gene is TRBD2 (6 bases). The germline V gene has CDR1 SGDLS and CDR2 YYNGEE. The CDR3 is made up of 14 amino acids.

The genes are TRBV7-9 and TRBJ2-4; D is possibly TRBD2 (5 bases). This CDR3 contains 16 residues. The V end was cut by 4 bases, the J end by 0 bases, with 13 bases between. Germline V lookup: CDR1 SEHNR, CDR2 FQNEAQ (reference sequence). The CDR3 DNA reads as TGTGCCAGCAGCTCAACGGGAAAACTAGCCAAAAACATTCAGTACTTC. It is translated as CASSSTGKLAKNIQYF.

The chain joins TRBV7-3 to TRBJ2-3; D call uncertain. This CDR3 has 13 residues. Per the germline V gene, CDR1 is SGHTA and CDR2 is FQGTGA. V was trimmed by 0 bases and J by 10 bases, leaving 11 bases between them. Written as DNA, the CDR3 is TGTGCCAGCAGCTTAACCCCCGGTCGGCCGCAGTATTTT. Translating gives CASSLTPGRPQYF. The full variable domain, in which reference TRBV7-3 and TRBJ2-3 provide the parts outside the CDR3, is GAGVSQTPSNKVTEKGKYVELRCDPISGHTALYWYRQSLGQGPEFLIYFQGTGAADDSGLPNDRFFAVRPEGSVSTLKIQRTERGDSAVYLCASSLTPGRPQYFGPGTRLTVL.

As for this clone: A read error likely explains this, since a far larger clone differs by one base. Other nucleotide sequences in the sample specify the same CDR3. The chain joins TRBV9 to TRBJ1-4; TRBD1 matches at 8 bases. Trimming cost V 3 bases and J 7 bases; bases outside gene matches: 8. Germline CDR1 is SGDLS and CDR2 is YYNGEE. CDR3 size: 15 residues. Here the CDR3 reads CASSATGTGTEKLFF. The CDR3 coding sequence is TGTGCCAGCAGCGCCACCGGGACAGGTACTGAAAAACTGTTTTTT.

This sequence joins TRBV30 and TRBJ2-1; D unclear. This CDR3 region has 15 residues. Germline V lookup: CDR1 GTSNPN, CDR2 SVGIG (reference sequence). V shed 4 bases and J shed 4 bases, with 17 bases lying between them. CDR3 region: CAWTPIRSDYNEQFF. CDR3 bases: TGTGCCTGGACCCCGATCCGTTCCGATTACAATGAGCAGTTCTTC.

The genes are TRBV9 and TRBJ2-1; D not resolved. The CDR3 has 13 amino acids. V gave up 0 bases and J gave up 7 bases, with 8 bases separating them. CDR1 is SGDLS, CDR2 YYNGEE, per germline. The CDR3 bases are TGTGCCAGCAGCGTAGTCCCCCGTAATGAGCAGTTCTTC. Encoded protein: CASSVVPRNEQFF.